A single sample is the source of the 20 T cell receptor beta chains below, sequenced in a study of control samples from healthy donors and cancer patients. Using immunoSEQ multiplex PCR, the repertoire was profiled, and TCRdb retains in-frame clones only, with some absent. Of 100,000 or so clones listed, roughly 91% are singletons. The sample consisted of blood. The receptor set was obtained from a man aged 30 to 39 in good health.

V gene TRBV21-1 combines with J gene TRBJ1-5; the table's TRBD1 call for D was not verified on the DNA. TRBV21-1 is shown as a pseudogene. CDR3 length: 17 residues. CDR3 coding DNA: TGTGCCAGCAGCAAAGGGGTTTGGGACAGGGTAGATCAGCCCCAGCATTTT. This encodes CASSKGVWDRVDQPQHF.

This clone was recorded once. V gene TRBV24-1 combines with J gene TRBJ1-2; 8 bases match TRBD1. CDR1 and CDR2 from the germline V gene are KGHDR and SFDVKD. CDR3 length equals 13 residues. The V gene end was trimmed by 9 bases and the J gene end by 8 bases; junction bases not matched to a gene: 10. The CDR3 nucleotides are TGTGCCACCGCCGGGACAGGATCGAGAGGCTACACCTTC. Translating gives CATAGTGSRGYTF.

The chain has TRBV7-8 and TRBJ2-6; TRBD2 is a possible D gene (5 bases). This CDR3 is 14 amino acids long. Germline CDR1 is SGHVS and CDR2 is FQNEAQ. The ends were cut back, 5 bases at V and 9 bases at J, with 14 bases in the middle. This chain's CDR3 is CASSRGPGGNVLTF. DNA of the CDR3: TGTGCCAGCAGCCGAGGACCTGGAGGCAACGTCCTGACTTTC.

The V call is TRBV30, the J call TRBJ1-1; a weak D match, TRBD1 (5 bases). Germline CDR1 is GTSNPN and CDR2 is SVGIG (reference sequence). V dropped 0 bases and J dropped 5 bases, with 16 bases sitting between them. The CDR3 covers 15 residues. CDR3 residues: CAWSVRQGRGTEAFF. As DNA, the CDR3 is TGTGCCTGGAGTGTAAGGCAGGGACGAGGGACTGAAGCTTTCTTT. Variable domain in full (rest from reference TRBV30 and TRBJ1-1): SQTIHQWPATLVQPVGSPLSLECTVEGTSNPNLYWYRQAAGRGLQLLFYSVGIGQISSEVPQNLSASRPQDRQFILSSKKLLLSDSGFYLCAWSVRQGRGTEAFFGQGTRLTVV.

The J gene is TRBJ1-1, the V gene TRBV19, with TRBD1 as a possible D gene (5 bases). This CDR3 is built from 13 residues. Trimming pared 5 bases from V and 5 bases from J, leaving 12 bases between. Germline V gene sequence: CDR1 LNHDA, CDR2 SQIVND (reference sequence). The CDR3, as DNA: TGTGCCAGTAGTCATGGGGGGAGAACTGAAGCTTTCTTT. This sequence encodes CASSHGGRTEAFF. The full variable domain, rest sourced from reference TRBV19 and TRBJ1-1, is DGGITQSPKYLFRKEGQNVTLSCEQNLNHDAMYWYRQDPGQGLRLIYYSQIVNDFQKGDIAEGYSVSREKKESFPLTVTSAQKNPTAFYLCASSHGGRTEAFFGQGTRLTVV.

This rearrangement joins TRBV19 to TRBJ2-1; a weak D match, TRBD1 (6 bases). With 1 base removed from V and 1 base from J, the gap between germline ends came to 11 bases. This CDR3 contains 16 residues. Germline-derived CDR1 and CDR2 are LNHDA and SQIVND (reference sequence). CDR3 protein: CASSIGQGLSYNEQFF. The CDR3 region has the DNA TGTGCCAGTAGTATAGGGCAGGGGCTGTCCTACAATGAGCAGTTCTTC.

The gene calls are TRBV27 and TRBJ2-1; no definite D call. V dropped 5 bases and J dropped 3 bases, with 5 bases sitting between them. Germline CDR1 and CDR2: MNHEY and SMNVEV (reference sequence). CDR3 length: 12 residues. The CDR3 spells CASSPNYNEQFF. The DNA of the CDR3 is TGTGCCAGCAGTCCCAACTACAATGAGCAGTTCTTC.

CDR3 coding DNA: TGTGCCACCAGCAGTACACAGGGGGCTGCCAACTATGGCTACACCTTC. Translating it yields CATSSTQGAANYGYTF. The V and J genes are TRBV15 and TRBJ1-2, with TRBD1 matching over 9 bases. The ends lost 3 bases at V and 2 bases at J; junction bases unmatched: 7. Looked up from germline, CDR1 is LNHNV and CDR2 is YYDKDF (reference sequence). This CDR3 has 16 residues.

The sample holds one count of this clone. CDR3 sequence (DNA): TGTGCCAGCCTCGCGAGGTATATCTCTGGAAACACCATATATTTT. This codes for CASLARYISGNTIYF. This chain joins TRBV19 and TRBJ1-3; D is unclear. The CDR3 loop spans 15 amino acids. Trimming cost V 9 bases and J 0 bases, with 15 bases left between them. CDR1 and CDR2 from the germline V gene are LNHDA and SQIVND (reference sequence).

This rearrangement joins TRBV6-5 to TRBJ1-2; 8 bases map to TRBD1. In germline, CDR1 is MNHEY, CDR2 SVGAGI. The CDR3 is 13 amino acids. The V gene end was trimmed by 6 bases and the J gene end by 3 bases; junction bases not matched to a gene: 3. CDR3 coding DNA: TGTGCCAGCAGGGACAGGGTAGACTATGGCTACACCTTC. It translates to CASRDRVDYGYTF.

DNA for the CDR3: TGTGCCAACGACGGGGGTGAGCAGTTCTTC. The encoded protein is CANDGGEQFF. The genes are TRBV24-1 and TRBJ2-1; D might be TRBD2 (6 bases). The germline V gene encodes CDR1 KGHDR and CDR2 SFDVKD. This CDR3 has 10 amino acids. V was pared by 11 bases and J by 9 bases, with 10 bases between.

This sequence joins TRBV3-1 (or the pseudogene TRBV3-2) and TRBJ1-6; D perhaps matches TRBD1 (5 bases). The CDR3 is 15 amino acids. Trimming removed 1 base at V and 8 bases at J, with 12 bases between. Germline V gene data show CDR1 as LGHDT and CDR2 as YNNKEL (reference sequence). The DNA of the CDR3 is TGTGCCAGCAGCCAAGGGCGGGGGACGGATTCACCCCTCCACTTT. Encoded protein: CASSQGRGTDSPLHF.

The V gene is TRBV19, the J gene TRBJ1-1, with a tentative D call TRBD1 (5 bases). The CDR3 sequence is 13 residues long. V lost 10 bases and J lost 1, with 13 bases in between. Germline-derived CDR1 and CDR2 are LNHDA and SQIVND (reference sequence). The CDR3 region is CATTGLRNTEAFF. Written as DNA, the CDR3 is TGTGCCACAACGGGACTTAGGAACACTGAAGCTTTCTTT.

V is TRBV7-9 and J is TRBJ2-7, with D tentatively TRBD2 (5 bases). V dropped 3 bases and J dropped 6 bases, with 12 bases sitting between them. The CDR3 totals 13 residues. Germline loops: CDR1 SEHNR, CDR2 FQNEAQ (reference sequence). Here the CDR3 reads CASSFGLHGEQYV. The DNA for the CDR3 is TGTGCCAGCAGCTTTGGACTTCACGGCGAGCAGTACGTC.

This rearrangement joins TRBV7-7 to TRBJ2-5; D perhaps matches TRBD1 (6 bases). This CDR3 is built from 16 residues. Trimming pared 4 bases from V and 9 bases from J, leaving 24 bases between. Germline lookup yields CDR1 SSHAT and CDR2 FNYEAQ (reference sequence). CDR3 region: CASSWSPTGSPKAQYF. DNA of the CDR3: TGTGCCAGCAGCTGGTCACCAACAGGGTCCCCGAAGGCCCAGTACTTC.

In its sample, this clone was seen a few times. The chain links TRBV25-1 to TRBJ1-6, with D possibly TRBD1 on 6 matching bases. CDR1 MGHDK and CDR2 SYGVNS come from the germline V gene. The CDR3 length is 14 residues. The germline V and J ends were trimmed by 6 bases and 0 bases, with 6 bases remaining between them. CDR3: CASRDSSYNSPLHF. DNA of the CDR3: TGTGCCAGCAGGGACAGCTCCTATAATTCACCCCTCCACTTT.

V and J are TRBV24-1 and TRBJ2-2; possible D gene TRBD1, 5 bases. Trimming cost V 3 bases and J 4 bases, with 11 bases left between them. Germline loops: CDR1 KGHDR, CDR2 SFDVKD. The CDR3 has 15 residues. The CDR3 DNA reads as TGTGCCACCAGTGATACGAGAAGGGGCACCGGGGAGCTGTTTTTT. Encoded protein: CATSDTRRGTGELFF.

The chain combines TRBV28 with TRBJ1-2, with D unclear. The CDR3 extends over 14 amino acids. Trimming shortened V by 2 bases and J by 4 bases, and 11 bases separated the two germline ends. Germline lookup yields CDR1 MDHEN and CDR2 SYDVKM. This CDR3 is CASSLGLISYGYTF. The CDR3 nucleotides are TGTGCCAGCAGTTTAGGCCTGATCTCCTATGGCTACACCTTC.

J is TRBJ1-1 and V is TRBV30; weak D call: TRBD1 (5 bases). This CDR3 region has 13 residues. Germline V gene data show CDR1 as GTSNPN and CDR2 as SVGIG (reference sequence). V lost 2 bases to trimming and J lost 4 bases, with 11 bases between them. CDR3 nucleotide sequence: TGTGCCTGGAGTTGGCAGGGCTTCACTGAAGCTTTCTTT. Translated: CAWSWQGFTEAFF.

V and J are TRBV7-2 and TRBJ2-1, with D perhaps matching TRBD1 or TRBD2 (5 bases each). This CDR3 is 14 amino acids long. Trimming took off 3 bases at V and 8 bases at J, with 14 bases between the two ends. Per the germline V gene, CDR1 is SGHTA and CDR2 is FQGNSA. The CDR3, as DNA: TGTGCCAGCAGCTTGGGACGGACCGGGCATGAGCAGTTCTTC. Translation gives CASSLGRTGHEQFF.